Below are 7 T cell receptor beta chains sequenced from a single sample in a study of tumor-infiltrating lymphocytes in primary liver carcinoma. Unsorted bulk tissue, roughly 20-33 mg of it, served as the source for co-extraction of RNA and DNA. The input was about 490 ng total RNA; TCR beta cDNA was made from it with a constant-region primer. Libraries for TCR beta were built through three nested multiplex PCR rounds, which together made up a slightly modified ARM-PCR procedure. A C-beta reverse primer and TRBV1-TRBV30 forward primers served in each of the first two PCR rounds, at about 9 cycles apiece. From the multiplex PCR reads, TCRdb called clonotypes with MiXCR, one entry per CDR3 protein. The sample consists of under 110,000 distinct CDR3 sequences, more than 65% of them appearing once. Sequenced sample: liver tumor tissue from sampling region 2. The subset here: tumor region T2, inferior pole. The receptor source for this set is a woman aged 60-70 years with primary liver carcinoma and hepatitis B virus infection.

V usage is TRBV2 and J usage is TRBJ2-1; the match to TRBD2 covers 11 bases. The CDR3 totals 16 residues. The trim removed 6 bases at V and 10 bases at J, leaving 14 bases unmatched. Germline V CDR1 and CDR2: SNHLY, FYNNEI. CDR3 residues: CASSEEIAGGPKEQFF. For the CDR3, the DNA is TGTGCCAGCAGCGAGGAGATAGCGGGAGGGCCAAAAGAGCAGTTCTTC.

The chain combines TRBV30 with TRBJ2-3; weak D call: TRBD2 (6 bases). Between the trimmed V and J ends, which lost 0 bases and 4 bases, there was a span of 11 bases. CDR1 is GTSNPN, CDR2 SVGIG, per germline (reference sequence). There are 14 residues in the CDR3. The CDR3 here is CAWSVGRESDTQYF. The CDR3 bases are TGTGCCTGGAGTGTAGGGCGGGAATCAGATACGCAGTATTTT.

Concerning this clonotype: This may arise from a read error, as a much more abundant clone is one base away. This chain joins TRBV5-1 and TRBJ2-1, with 8 bases aligning to TRBD2. J gave up 3 bases and V 7 bases, and 9 bases lay outside the gene matches. CDR3 size: 15 residues. Germline V lookup: CDR1 SGHRS, CDR2 YFSETQ. The CDR3 coding sequence is TGCGCCAGCCGAATTAGCGGGAACTTCTACAATGAGCAGTTCTTC. Residues: CASRISGNFYNEQFF. The complete variable domain, with remaining parts taken from reference TRBV5-1 and TRBJ2-1, reads KAGVTQTPRYLIKTRGQQVTLSCSPISGHRSVSWYQQTPGQGLQFLFEYFSETQRNKGNFPGRFSGRQFSNSRSEMNVSTLELGDSALYLCASRISGNFYNEQFFGPGTRLTVL.

This clonotype was counted a single time. The junction departs from the called germline gene at one end, perhaps through a read error. This chain links TRBV4-1 with TRBJ1-1; D is unclear. Germline values: CDR1 MGHRA, CDR2 YSYEKL. This CDR3 has 19 amino acids. CDR3 residues: CASSQAGWRASPMNTEAFF. In nucleotides, the CDR3 is TGCGCCAGCAGTCAAGCCGGCTGGCGGGCCTCTCCGATGAACACTGAAGCTTTCTTT.

This clonotype was seen a handful of times. The V gene is TRBV28, the J gene TRBJ2-3; the D gene is possibly TRBD2 (6 bases). Germline lookup yields CDR1 MDHEN and CDR2 SYDVKM. Trimming left V 1 base short and J 9 bases short, with 26 bases between. The CDR3 is made up of 18 amino acids. CDR3 amino acids: CASSLLGATRVGRDTQYF. In DNA form, the CDR3 reads TGTGCCAGCAGTTTATTGGGTGCGACTAGAGTGGGACGAGACACGCAGTATTTT. Full variable domain (missing parts from reference TRBV28 and TRBJ2-3): DVKVTQSSRYLVKRTGEKVFLECVQDMDHENMFWYRQDPGLGLRLIYFSYDVKMKEKGDIPEGYSVSREKKERFSLILESASTNQTSMYLCASSLLGATRVGRDTQYFGPGTRLTVL.

This clonotype was detected only once. A read error is likely, as this CDR3 ends without the conserved phenylalanine or tryptophan. V usage is TRBV11-2 and J usage is TRBJ1-1; possible D gene TRBD1, 5 bases. Per germline, CDR1 SGHAT and CDR2 FQNNGV. The V end lost 5 bases, the J end lost 9 bases, and 37 bases lay between the germline ends. The CDR3 has 20 residues. CDR3 DNA: TGTGCCAGCAGCCCACATCAACACGGACACCTTCGCTTTTGGGGCTATAAAGCTTTCCTT. Residues: CASSPHQHGHLRFWGYKAFL.

Comment on this clonotype: Just one base apart from a much larger clone, this may be a read error. The chain links TRBV5-4 to TRBJ2-7; D remains ambiguous. The CDR3 length is 14 residues. Per the germline V gene, CDR1 is SGHNT and CDR2 is YYREEE (reference sequence). The CDR3 coding sequence is TGTGCCAGCAGATTGGGCTGGGGTAGTTACGAGCAGTACTTC. Translation: CASRLGWGSYEQYF.